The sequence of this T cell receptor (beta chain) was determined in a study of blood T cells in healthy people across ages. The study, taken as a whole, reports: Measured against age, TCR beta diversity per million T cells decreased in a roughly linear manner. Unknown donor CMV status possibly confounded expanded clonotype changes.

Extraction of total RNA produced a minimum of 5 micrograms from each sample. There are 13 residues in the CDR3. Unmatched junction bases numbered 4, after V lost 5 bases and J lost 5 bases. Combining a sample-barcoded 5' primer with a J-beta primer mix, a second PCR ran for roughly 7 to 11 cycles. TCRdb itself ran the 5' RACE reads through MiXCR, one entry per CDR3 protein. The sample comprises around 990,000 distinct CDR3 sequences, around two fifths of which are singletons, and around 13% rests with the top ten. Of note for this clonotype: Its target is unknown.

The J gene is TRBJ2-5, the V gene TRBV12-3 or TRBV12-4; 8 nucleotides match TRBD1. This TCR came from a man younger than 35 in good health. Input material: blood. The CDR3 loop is CASSPGQAETQYF. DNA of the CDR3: TGTGCCAGCAGTCCGGGACAGGCCGAGACCCAGTACTTC.